This paragraph covers one T cell receptor (beta chain) sequence. Its antigen is undetermined. This sample stems from a study of human T cells and chemical hapten exposure. Study background: Slight differences in pooled library volume were the main source of varying TCR yields across samples.

Overall study results and limits: TCRs exceeding a frequency of 1 in 1000 stayed unchanged under DPC sensitization. Since the donors had alopecia, their immune response may not be the same as that of healthy people. With patch test score, the counts of PT1 expanded TCRs showed a positive correlation.

Time point described: pre-sensitization, week 0. Treatment indicated: therapeutic diphenylcyclopropenone sensitization with weekly scalp DPC. TCRdb fed the RACE reads into MiXCR, producing one record per CDR3 protein. Of more than 250,000 distinct CDR3 sequences detected, roughly 7.7% appear once; the ten largest clones hold roughly 1.2%. The V segment lost 0 bases and the J segment 3 bases; nucleotides outside the gene matches: 9. CDR1 and CDR2 (germline): MGHRA, YSYEKL. The CDR3 contains 17 residues. The chain couples TRBV4-1 to TRBJ2-5; 8 bases fit TRBD2. Here the sequenced sample was whole blood, taken in connection with sensitization to the hapten diphenylcyclopropenone (DPC). The sequence was collected from a man in his late teens or twenties with alopecia areata. Some clones in this sample may be carry-over from other donors' samples. In DNA, the CDR3 is TGCGCCAGCAGCCAAGATAGTGGAGCGGGGGTCGAAGAGACCCAGTACTTC. This encodes CASSQDSGAGVEETQYF.